Below, 25 T cell receptor beta chains from the same sample are listed, as sequenced in a study of blood T cell repertoires in COVID-19. Profiling relied on immunoSEQ multiplex PCR, and the TCRdb table lists in-frame clones only, not all of them. The sample has about 250,000 clones, approximately 79% seen once. The specimen sequenced was peripheral blood. The receptors shown here come from a woman in her thirties or forties with active or convalescent COVID-19.

The chain is built from TRBV7-7 and TRBJ2-1; TRBD2 matches at 11 bases. Germline values: CDR1 SSHAT, CDR2 FNYEAQ (reference sequence). With V trimmed by 1 base and J by 5 bases, 1 base remained unmatched. This CDR3 has 15 residues. This chain's CDR3 is CASSLVAGGHNEQFF. The CDR3 coding sequence is TGTGCCAGCAGCTTAGTAGCGGGGGGGCACAATGAGCAGTTCTTC.

The chain has TRBV27 and TRBJ1-5, with D possibly TRBD1 on 6 matching bases. Trimming removed 2 bases at V and 3 bases at J, with 8 bases between. Germline V gives CDR1 MNHEY, CDR2 SMNVEV (reference sequence). The CDR3 totals 14 residues. The CDR3 DNA is TGTGCCAGCAGTTTAAGGGGGTTCAATCAGCCCCAGCATTTT. Translated, it gives CASSLRGFNQPQHF.

This chain joins TRBV5-1 and TRBJ1-1, with TRBD1 matching 7 bases. The V segment lost 6 bases and the J segment 1 base; nucleotides outside the gene matches: 3. Germline CDR1 and CDR2: SGHRS and YFSETQ. The CDR3 runs to 13 residues. CDR3 in DNA: TGCGCCAGCAAAAGGACAGGGAACACTGAAGCTTTCTTT. Protein sequence: CASKRTGNTEAFF.

This clone was found once. The rearrangement links TRBV29-1 to TRBJ2-6; 10 bases agree with TRBD1. V lost 2 bases, J lost 3 bases, and 4 bases stayed unmatched. The CDR3 runs to 16 residues. Germline CDR1 SQVTM, CDR2 ANQGSEA. The DNA for the CDR3 is TGCAGCGTTGAAAGGACAGGGGGTTATGGGGCCAACGTCCTGACTTTC. It specifies CSVERTGGYGANVLTF.

The J gene is TRBJ1-2, the V gene TRBV3-1 (or the pseudogene TRBV3-2); 7 nucleotides line up with TRBD1. CDR3 length: 15 amino acids. The trim removed 3 bases at V and 6 bases at J, leaving 10 bases unmatched. Germline CDR1 LGHDT, CDR2 YNNKEL (reference sequence). The CDR3 spells CASSHQAPTGNGYTF. DNA for the CDR3: TGTGCCAGCAGCCATCAGGCCCCGACAGGGAATGGCTACACCTTC.

The chain joins TRBV10-2 to TRBJ2-1; 9 positions agree with TRBD2. J gave up 11 bases and V 6 bases, and 8 bases lay outside the gene matches. Per germline, CDR1 WSHSY and CDR2 SAAADI. CDR3 length: 13 amino acids. CDR3 DNA: TGCGCCAGCAGGGACCTTAGCGGGGGTCAGCAGTTCTTC. Translated, it gives CASRDLSGGQQFF.

The CDR3 DNA reads TGTGCCAGCAGCACGGACAGGGCAGAGGAGAGGAATATGAACACTGAAGCTTTCTTT. It codes for CASSTDRAEERNMNTEAFF. The chain couples TRBV5-4 to TRBJ1-1; 8 bases map to TRBD1. The germline CDR1 and CDR2 sequences are SGHNT and YYREEE (reference sequence). J lost 0 bases, V lost 4 bases, and 17 bases had no gene match. The CDR3 runs 19 residues.

This clone has just one count. The J gene is TRBJ2-7, the V gene TRBV18; 7 bases fit TRBD1. V lost 6 bases to trimming and J lost 3 bases; unmatched junction nucleotides: 8. CDR3 length equals 14 residues. The germline gives CDR1 KGHSH, CDR2 LQKENI. The CDR3 spells CASSVGGQGYEQYV. DNA for the CDR3: TGTGCCAGCTCCGTAGGGGGCCAGGGCTACGAGCAGTACGTC.

This chain uses TRBV5-4 with TRBJ1-1; TRBD1 aligns across 7 bases. Germline V gene data show CDR1 as SGHNT and CDR2 as YYREEE (reference sequence). With 2 bases clipped from V and 1 base from J, the junction kept 5 bases outside the gene matches. This CDR3 is 15 amino acids long. This CDR3 is CASSLKGARNTEAFF. The CDR3 nucleotides are TGTGCCAGCAGCTTAAAGGGGGCGCGGAACACTGAAGCTTTCTTT.

Notes on this clone: The sample contains more than one DNA sequence encoding this CDR3. The chain has TRBV7-3 and TRBJ1-1; 10 bases line up with TRBD1. CDR1 and CDR2 from the germline V gene are SGHTA and FQGTGA. With 5 bases clipped from V and 8 bases from J, the junction kept 5 bases outside the gene matches. This CDR3 contains 13 residues. CDR3 coding DNA: TGTGCCAGCAGCCTAAGACAGGGGGCGGAAGCTTTCTTT. Protein sequence: CASSLRQGAEAFF.

The gene calls are TRBV19 and TRBJ1-6; 8 bases are shared with TRBD1. The CDR3 has 13 amino acids. Looked up from germline, CDR1 is LNHDA and CDR2 is SQIVND (reference sequence). V was pared by 5 bases and J by 9 bases, with 3 bases of the junction left unmatched. The CDR3 here is CASSDRGSSPLHF. The CDR3 coding sequence is TGTGCCAGTAGTGACAGGGGTAGTTCACCCCTCCACTTT.

This clone was counted once. The chain links TRBV19 to TRBJ1-1; perhaps TRBD1 as D (5 bases). Trimming pared 7 bases from V and 4 bases from J, leaving 10 bases between. Germline assignment: CDR1 LNHDA and CDR2 SQIVND (reference sequence). The CDR3 has 12 amino acids. DNA for the CDR3: TGTGCCAGTATCCAGGGTGGCACTGAAGCTTTCTTT. It translates to CASIQGGTEAFF.

The rearrangement joins TRBV3-1 (or the pseudogene TRBV3-2) to TRBJ2-4; 9 nucleotides match TRBD2. The V gene's germline CDR1 is LGHDT and CDR2 YNNKEL (reference sequence). V lost 3 bases and J lost 11; bases outside the gene matches: 2. The CDR3 consists of 12 residues. The CDR3 bases are TGTGCCAGCAGCCATAGCGGGGGCCTTCAGTACTTC. Its translation is CASSHSGGLQYF.

There are a few counts of this clone. The rearrangement uses TRBV2 and TRBJ1-1; the match to TRBD1 covers 7 bases. This CDR3 contains 13 residues. The V gene's germline CDR1 is SNHLY and CDR2 FYNNEI. The junction had 6 bases not matched to a gene; V was cut back by 10 bases and J by 1 base. CDR3 DNA: TGTGCCATCCCGGGGGACAGGAACACTGAAGCTTTCTTT. It specifies CAIPGDRNTEAFF.

The V call is TRBV6-5, the J call TRBJ1-1; D remains ambiguous. The CDR3 extends over 13 amino acids. The V gene's germline CDR1 is MNHEY and CDR2 SVGAGI. Deletions cut 4 bases from V and 0 bases from J, with 6 bases between. The CDR3 DNA is TGTGCCAGCAGTTCGCGGTTGAACACTGAAGCTTTCTTT. This sequence encodes CASSSRLNTEAFF.

This clone was picked up a small number of times. The chain employs TRBV14 and TRBJ1-2; D gene uncertain. The CDR3 runs to 13 residues. Between the trimmed V and J ends, which lost 5 bases and 1 base, there was a span of 8 bases. Germline values: CDR1 SGHDN, CDR2 FVKESK. CDR3 DNA: TGTGCCAGCAGCGTAGATTATAACTATGGCTACACCTTC. Translation gives CASSVDYNYGYTF.

J is TRBJ1-4 and V is TRBV19; D is perhaps TRBD1 (5 bases). Germline loops: CDR1 LNHDA, CDR2 SQIVND (reference sequence). The CDR3 consists of 15 residues. The germline V and J ends were trimmed by 6 bases and 1 base, with 12 bases remaining between them. Written as DNA, the CDR3 is TGTGCCAGTAGCGTCAGGAGGGGAACTAATGAAAAACTGTTTTTT. Encoded protein: CASSVRRGTNEKLFF.

This clone was seen only a few times. The chain has TRBV9 and TRBJ1-2, with D maybe TRBD1 (5 bases). CDR1 and CDR2 (germline): SGDLS, YYNGEE. CDR3 length: 16 residues. With 4 bases removed from V and 2 bases from J, the gap between germline ends came to 18 bases. The chain's CDR3 is CASSREPRQRNYGYTF. DNA of the CDR3: TGTGCCAGCAGCCGCGAGCCTAGACAGAGGAACTATGGCTACACCTTC.

This clone was observed at least ten times. The chain links TRBV3-1 (or the pseudogene TRBV3-2) to TRBJ2-5, with TRBD2 identical over 8 bases. Trimming cost V 6 bases and J 2 bases; bases outside gene matches: 17. This CDR3 is built from 18 residues. The germline gives CDR1 LGHDT, CDR2 YNNKEL (reference sequence). Written as DNA, the CDR3 is TGTGCCAGCAGTCATACCTGGACTAGCCGGGAGGATCAAGAGACCCAGTACTTC. Its protein is CASSHTWTSREDQETQYF.

The sample holds a few counts of this clone. The V and J genes are TRBV7-2 and TRBJ2-7, with 8 bases aligning to TRBD1. CDR3 length: 14 amino acids. Germline V CDR1 and CDR2: SGHTA, FQGNSA. Trimming removed 5 bases from V and 6 bases from J; junction bases left unmatched: 9. The CDR3 coding sequence is TGTGCCAGCAGCCCCAGGTGGACAGGGTTCGAGCAGTACTTC. Translation: CASSPRWTGFEQYF.

This chain links TRBV19 with TRBJ2-3; possibly TRBD2 for D (5 bases). Germline V lookup: CDR1 LNHDA, CDR2 SQIVND (reference sequence). This CDR3 has 15 amino acids. Trimming stripped 3 bases from V and 8 bases from J, with 18 bases between. The CDR3 loop reads CASSIEGEELVTQYF. The CDR3, as DNA: TGTGCCAGTAGTATTGAGGGTGAGGAGCTCGTTACGCAGTATTTT.

The chain links TRBV15 to TRBJ1-2, with TRBD1 identical over 8 bases. J gave up 3 bases and V 4 bases, and 28 bases lay outside the gene matches. CDR1 and CDR2 (germline): LNHNV, YYDKDF (reference sequence). The CDR3 spans 22 residues. CDR3 residues: CATSKSSLVYETGEALDYGYTF. CDR3 sequence (DNA): TGTGCCACCAGCAAAAGCTCCCTGGTCTACGAGACAGGGGAGGCCTTGGACTATGGCTACACCTTC.

The V gene is TRBV7-6, the J gene TRBJ2-3, with D possibly matching TRBD2 (6 bases). Between the trimmed V and J ends, which lost 4 bases and 4 bases, there was a span of 15 bases. The CDR3 is made up of 15 amino acids. Germline CDR1 and CDR2: SGHVS and FNYEAQ. The CDR3 DNA is TGTGCCAGCAGCTCCTTCGGGGGATCCGCAGATACGCAGTATTTT. Protein product: CASSSFGGSADTQYF.

The chain employs TRBV3-1 (or the pseudogene TRBV3-2) and TRBJ1-6, with unresolved D. The V gene lost 0 bases and the J gene lost 8 bases, with 14 bases spanning the gap. From germline, CDR1 is LGHDT and CDR2 YNNKEL (reference sequence). The CDR3 extends over 16 amino acids. As DNA, the CDR3 is TGTGCCAGCAGCCAAGATAGTGTCAGGTCGGATTCACCCCTCCACTTT. Encoded protein: CASSQDSVRSDSPLHF.

CDR3 amino acids: CASSPYVDGYTF. In DNA form, the CDR3 reads TGTGCCAGCAGTCCTTACGTAGATGGCTACACCTTC. The chain employs TRBV28 and TRBJ1-2; no clear D. CDR3 size: 12 residues. The germline V gene has CDR1 MDHEN and CDR2 SYDVKM. Trimming removed 5 bases at V and 6 bases at J, with 10 bases between.